Listed below are T cell receptor beta chains from one sample, sequenced in a study of cytomegalovirus exposure and HLA in healthy donors. TCRdb's copy holds only in-frame clones and misses some; the assay was immunoSEQ multiplex PCR. The table records under 200,000 clones, 60% to 80% of them present only once. Specimen: PBMCs. These receptors all come from a man in his fifties or sixties in good health and CMV-seronegative. Each CDR3 is given without its conserved first and last residue. The order of the fields is V gene, J gene, CDR3 protein.

V: TRBV7-2; J: TRBJ2-3; CDR3: ASSLLPGGGRSTDTQY
V: TRBV5-4; J: TRBJ2-3; CDR3: ASSFLIPGSMGTQY
V: TRBV9; J: TRBJ1-2; CDR3: ASRRGGGRGADGYT
V: TRBV9; J: TRBJ1-2; CDR3: ASSVRANYGYT
V: TRBV6-5; J: TRBJ2-7; CDR3: ASSYSDRGPSYEQY
V: TRBV30; J: TRBJ2-2; CDR3: AWSSPGHYTGELF
V: TRBV6-1; J: TRBJ2-7; CDR3: ASSPSGQNYEQY
V: TRBV6-5; J: TRBJ2-7; CDR3: ASSRTSGGYEQY
V: TRBV7-8; J: TRBJ2-5; CDR3: ASSNRPQGTQY
V: TRBV2; J: TRBJ2-7; CDR3: ASSRASYEQY
V: TRBV4-2; J: TRBJ1-1; CDR3: ASSQDPRQRASTEAF
V: TRBV7-9; J: TRBJ1-6; CDR3: ASSLVEGALSPLH